This entry concerns a single T cell receptor beta chain. These data belong to a study of blood T cell repertoires in COVID-19. Study overall: In each case, the material was cDNA or gDNA derived from T cells, B-cell-depleted T cells, or PBMCs.

In the authors' methods: Amplified reference gene primers provided the basis for estimating nucleated cell counts. Some clones are missing from TCRdb's copy, which holds only in-frame ones; the method was immunoSEQ multiplex PCR. That table furnishes V, J and clone size, whereas the DNA furnished D and trimming. The repertoire has hundreds of thousands of clones, about 90% of them found once; the top ten carry roughly 1.4%. The clonotype was recovered from a man older than 75 with acute or convalescent COVID-19. Specimen: peripheral blood.

The CDR3 is CASSTGGVGTEAFF. CDR3 in DNA: TGTGCCAGCAGTACAGGGGGCGTCGGCACTGAAGCTTTCTTT. This chain uses TRBV6-2 or TRBV6-3 with TRBJ1-1; 9 positions match TRBD1. With V trimmed by 5 bases and J by 4 bases, 5 bases remained unmatched. Germline V lookup: CDR1 MNHEY, CDR2 SVGEGT. CDR3 length equals 14 residues.